This T cell receptor (beta chain) was recovered during a study of control samples from healthy donors and cancer patients. Profiling relied on immunoSEQ multiplex PCR, and the TCRdb table lists in-frame clones only, not all of them. The table lists some 120,000 clones, more than 75% of them singletons, with 2.3% in the top ten. Per germline, CDR1 LGHDT and CDR2 YNNKEL (reference sequence). This CDR3 contains 11 residues. V was shortened by 4 bases and J by 5 bases, with 5 bases between the two germline ends. The source of this sequence is a woman in her seventies in good health. The sample was blood. This chain uses TRBV3-1 (or the pseudogene TRBV3-2) with TRBJ2-5; maybe TRBD1 (5 bases). The CDR3 DNA reads TGTGCCAGCAGCCCAGGGGAGACCCAGTACTTC. Encoded protein: CASSPGETQYF.